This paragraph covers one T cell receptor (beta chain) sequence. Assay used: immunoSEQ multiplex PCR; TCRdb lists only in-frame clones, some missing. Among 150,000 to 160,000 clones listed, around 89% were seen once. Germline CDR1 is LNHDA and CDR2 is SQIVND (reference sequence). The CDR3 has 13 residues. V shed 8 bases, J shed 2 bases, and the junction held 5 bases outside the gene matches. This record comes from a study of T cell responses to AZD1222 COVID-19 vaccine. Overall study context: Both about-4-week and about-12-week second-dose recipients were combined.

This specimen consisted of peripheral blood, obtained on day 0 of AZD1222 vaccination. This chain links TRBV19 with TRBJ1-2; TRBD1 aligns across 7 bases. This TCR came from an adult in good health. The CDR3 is CASEQGRNYGYTF. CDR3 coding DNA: TGTGCCAGTGAACAGGGGCGAAACTATGGCTACACCTTC.